Listed here are 25 T cell receptor beta chains from one sample, sequenced in a study of CD8 T cells in Susac syndrome. Roughly 0.45 to 1 ug RNA was reverse transcribed with random hexamers. TCRdb reprocessed the immunoSEQ multiplex PCR reads via MiXCR and lists one record per CDR3 protein. Seen here are about 180,000 distinct CDR3 sequences, around 95% observed once, and the top ten hold approximately 0.09%. The material sequenced was CD4+ T cells from PBMCs. These TCRs come from a human donor with multiple sclerosis.

V is TRBV27 and J is TRBJ2-3; 8 bases agree with TRBD1. This CDR3 is 15 amino acids long. The germline CDR1 and CDR2 sequences are MNHEY and SMNVEV (reference sequence). The V and J ends lost 0 bases and 5 bases, in that order; junction bases with no gene match: 4. The CDR3 DNA follows: TGTGCCAGCAGTTTATCGACAGGGGCGGGAGATACGCAGTATTTT. Its translation is CASSLSTGAGDTQYF.

The CDR3 coding sequence is TGTGCCAGCACCCCTAGGGGCCCCGGGGAGCAGTTCTTC. It codes for CASTPRGPGEQFF. The J gene is TRBJ2-1, the V gene TRBV12-3 or TRBV12-4; D is perhaps TRBD1 (5 bases). The CDR3 has 13 residues. V shed 7 bases and J shed 10 bases, with 17 bases lying between them.

This clonotype was picked up one time. The chain combines TRBV20-1 with TRBJ2-1, with D possibly being TRBD2 (6 bases). This CDR3 region has 11 residues. V lost 6 bases and J 14 bases, leaving 17 bases between the germline ends. CDR1 and CDR2 (germline): DFQATT, SNEGSKA (reference sequence). DNA of the CDR3: TGCAGTGCACCGACTAGGAGAGTGGAGTTCTTC. Translated, it gives CSAPTRRVEFF.

CDR3 sequence: CASSYRQNTEAFF. The CDR3 bases are TGTGCCAGCAGCTACCGACAGAACACTGAAGCTTTCTTT. V gene TRBV27 combines with J gene TRBJ1-1; the D is unclear. The germline V gene has CDR1 MNHEY and CDR2 SMNVEV (reference sequence). V was pared by 6 bases and J by 1 base, with 9 bases between. The CDR3 contains 13 residues.

The CDR3 bases are TGTGCCTGGAGCACCGGACTAGAGTACCAAGAGACCCAGTACTTC. Translating gives CAWSTGLEYQETQYF. The V call is TRBV30, the J call TRBJ2-5; the match to TRBD2 covers 7 bases. V was pared by 3 bases and J by 0 bases, with 7 bases of the junction left unmatched. Germline V lookup: CDR1 GTSNPN, CDR2 SVGIG (reference sequence). The CDR3 has 15 residues.

The chain recombines TRBV9 with TRBJ1-1; possible D gene TRBD1, 5 bases. Trimming cost V 0 bases and J 7 bases, with 16 bases left between them. Germline CDR1 and CDR2: SGDLS and YYNGEE. The CDR3 extends over 15 amino acids. CDR3 loop: CASSVGVRDLGEAFF. Here the CDR3 DNA reads TGTGCCAGCAGCGTAGGTGTCCGGGACTTAGGTGAAGCTTTCTTT.

The chain is built from TRBV7-3 and TRBJ2-3, with no clear D. The CDR3 is made up of 14 amino acids. The V end was cut by 5 bases, the J end by 5 bases, with 14 bases between. The germline V gene encodes CDR1 SGHTA and CDR2 FQGTGA. CDR3 region: CASSASGLGDTQYF. CDR3 coding DNA: TGTGCCAGCAGCGCCTCGGGCCTGGGAGATACGCAGTATTTT.

The chain is built from TRBV18 and TRBJ2-2, with 9 bases lining up with TRBD1. Unmatched junction bases numbered 3, after V lost 0 bases and J lost 4 bases. Germline V gives CDR1 KGHSH, CDR2 LQKENI. CDR3 size: 16 residues. DNA of the CDR3: TGTGCCAGCTCACCACCGGGACAGGGACCCACCGGGGAGCTGTTTTTT. This translates into CASSPPGQGPTGELFF.

The rearrangement uses TRBV29-1 and TRBJ1-2, with D possibly being TRBD1 (6 bases). Germline-derived CDR1 and CDR2 are SQVTM and ANQGSEA. V was shortened by 8 bases and J by 7 bases, with 17 bases between the two germline ends. The CDR3 contains 12 residues. Written as DNA, the CDR3 is TGCAGCATAAACAGGGCGCATAGTGGCTACACCTTC. Its translation is CSINRAHSGYTF.

This clonotype was observed a single time. The chain couples TRBV30 to TRBJ1-1; D call uncertain. CDR1 is GTSNPN and CDR2 is SVGIG in the germline V gene (reference sequence). This CDR3 has 13 residues. V lost 1 base to trimming and J lost 1 base, with 7 bases between them. The CDR3 reads CAWSGSRNTEAFF. The CDR3 DNA reads as TGTGCCTGGAGTGGAAGTAGGAACACTGAAGCTTTCTTT.

V and J are TRBV20-1 and TRBJ2-3; TRBD1 matches at 7 bases. Losses at the gene ends were 0 bases for V and 1 base for J; bases not matched to a gene: 10. Germline V CDR1 and CDR2: DFQATT, SNEGSKA (reference sequence). CDR3 length equals 17 residues. CDR3 amino acids: CSARDSRTGRGTDTQYF. CDR3 coding DNA: TGCAGTGCTAGAGATTCGCGGACAGGACGAGGCACAGATACGCAGTATTTT.

The chain employs TRBV7-9 and TRBJ1-1; tentatively, D is TRBD1 (5 bases). The CDR3 length is 14 residues. Trimming pared 10 bases from V and 3 bases from J, leaving 18 bases between. The V gene's germline CDR1 is SEHNR and CDR2 FQNEAQ (reference sequence). The CDR3 loop reads CATRTGTIDTEAFF. The CDR3 coding sequence is TGTGCCACCCGTACGGGGACTATCGACACTGAAGCTTTCTTT.

The rearrangement links TRBV20-1 to TRBJ2-5; 7 bases agree with TRBD2. Germline lookup yields CDR1 DFQATT and CDR2 SNEGSKA (reference sequence). Losses at the gene ends were 3 bases for V and 1 base for J; bases not matched to a gene: 8. The CDR3 length is 15 residues. In DNA, the CDR3 is TGCAGTGCTAGTCATCCCGGGGGGACCCAAGAGACCCAGTACTTC. Translating it yields CSASHPGGTQETQYF.

The chain carries TRBV29-1 and TRBJ2-5; 10 bases align to TRBD1. In germline, CDR1 is SQVTM, CDR2 ANQGSEA. The CDR3 totals 14 residues. The J segment lost 4 bases and the V segment lost 6 bases, leaving 8 bases of the junction unmatched. For the CDR3, the DNA is TGCAGCGTGGAAAGGGACAGGGGTGGAGAGACCCAGTACTTC. Translating gives CSVERDRGGETQYF.

This chain links TRBV27 with TRBJ1-6, with a possible D match to TRBD1 (5 bases). The CDR3 has 14 amino acids. Germline V gene sequence: CDR1 MNHEY, CDR2 SMNVEV (reference sequence). Trimming stripped 6 bases from V and 4 bases from J, with 10 bases between. CDR3 amino acids: CASSQGGYNSPLHF. CDR3 bases: TGTGCCAGCAGCCAGGGAGGGTATAATTCACCCCTCCACTTT.

The chain couples TRBV12-3 or TRBV12-4 to TRBJ2-7; 11 positions match TRBD1. This CDR3 is 15 amino acids long. V lost 5 bases to trimming and J lost 2 bases; unmatched junction nucleotides: 5. CDR3: CASSRGTGGPYEQYF. As DNA, the CDR3 is TGTGCCAGCAGTCGAGGGACAGGGGGGCCCTACGAGCAGTACTTC.

This chain links TRBV5-6 with TRBJ2-2; D gene unclear. Germline V lookup: CDR1 SGHDT, CDR2 YYEEEE. The CDR3 extends over 12 amino acids. V lost 4 bases to trimming and J lost 7 bases, with 8 bases between them. For the CDR3, the DNA is TGTGCCAGCAGCCTGGTGGTCGGGGAGCTGTTTTTT. This gives the protein CASSLVVGELFF.

The V gene is TRBV4-3, the J gene TRBJ2-3, with TRBD2 identical over 9 bases. The V gene's germline CDR1 is LGHNA and CDR2 YSLEER. This CDR3 is 17 amino acids long. The V and J ends lost 1 base and 2 bases, in that order; junction bases with no gene match: 7. This CDR3 is CASSQARLAVNTDTQYF. CDR3 coding DNA: TGCGCCAGCAGCCAAGCCCGACTAGCGGTAAACACAGATACGCAGTATTTT.

This rearrangement joins TRBV15 to TRBJ1-6; D is ambiguous. Germline V gene lookup returns CDR1 LNHNV and CDR2 YYDKDF (reference sequence). This CDR3 is built from 17 residues. The germline V and J ends were trimmed by 1 base and 7 bases, with 17 bases remaining between them. The CDR3 sequence: CATSRVSAGQWNSPLHF. The CDR3 region has the DNA TGTGCCACCAGCAGAGTGTCGGCGGGCCAATGGAATTCACCCCTCCACTTT.

V gene TRBV18 combines with J gene TRBJ1-2; D remains unclear. The V and J ends lost 2 bases and 7 bases respectively, with 5 bases between them. Germline assignment: CDR1 KGHSH and CDR2 LQKENI. The CDR3 loop spans 11 amino acids. DNA of the CDR3: TGTGCCAGCTCACCAGCATCTGGCTACACCTTC. This encodes CASSPASGYTF.

Only one count was recorded for this clonotype. This chain joins TRBV7-2 and TRBJ2-7; D ambiguous. Trimming took 6 bases from V and 0 from J, leaving 12 bases between them. CDR1 is SGHTA, CDR2 FQGNSA, per germline. The CDR3 consists of 14 residues. The CDR3 DNA follows: TGTGCCAGCAGATCGGAAGAGTACTCCTACGAGCAGTACTTC. It translates to CASRSEEYSYEQYF.

This chain links TRBV19 with TRBJ2-3; D may match TRBD1 or TRBD2 (5 bases each). The CDR3 has 15 amino acids. V lost 1 base, J lost 1 base, and 9 bases lay in between. The germline gives CDR1 LNHDA, CDR2 SQIVND (reference sequence). The CDR3 DNA sequence: TGTGCCAGTAGTATAGGGCCGGGGCGCACAGATACGCAGTATTTT. Its translation is CASSIGPGRTDTQYF. The full variable domain, completed using reference TRBV19 and TRBJ2-3, is DGGITQSPKYLFRKEGQNVTLSCEQNLNHDAMYWYRQDPGQGLRLIYYSQIVNDFQKGDIAEGYSVSREKKESFPLTVTSAQKNPTAFYLCASSIGPGRTDTQYFGPGTRLTVL.

This clonotype was picked up one time. The V and J genes are TRBV6-2 or TRBV6-3 and TRBJ1-6; D is perhaps TRBD1 (6 bases). Trimming stripped 3 bases from V and 6 bases from J, with 15 bases between. CDR1 and CDR2 (germline): MNHEY, SVGEGT. The CDR3 has 16 amino acids. The CDR3 region is CASSYDIGTSNSPLHF. DNA for the CDR3: TGTGCCAGCAGTTATGATATCGGGACAAGTAATTCACCCCTCCACTTT.

The chain employs TRBV6-2 or TRBV6-3 and TRBJ2-1; D remains ambiguous. The germline CDR1 and CDR2 sequences are MNHEY and SVGEGT. Trimming took off 5 bases at V and 0 bases at J, with 20 bases between the two ends. The CDR3 extends over 18 amino acids. The CDR3 loop reads CASSLKVQPDRSYNEQFF. The CDR3 nucleotides read TGTGCCAGCAGTCTGAAGGTCCAGCCCGATCGCTCCTACAATGAGCAGTTCTTC.

The chain recombines TRBV28 with TRBJ2-1, with 9 positions matching TRBD2. CDR1 is MDHEN and CDR2 is SYDVKM in the germline V gene. The CDR3 is 17 amino acids. J gave up 6 bases and V 5 bases, and 14 bases lay outside the gene matches. CDR3 bases: TGTGCCAGCAGTGCCCCTGCGGGGGGGCCATTCGGCAATGAGCAGTTCTTC. This sequence encodes CASSAPAGGPFGNEQFF.